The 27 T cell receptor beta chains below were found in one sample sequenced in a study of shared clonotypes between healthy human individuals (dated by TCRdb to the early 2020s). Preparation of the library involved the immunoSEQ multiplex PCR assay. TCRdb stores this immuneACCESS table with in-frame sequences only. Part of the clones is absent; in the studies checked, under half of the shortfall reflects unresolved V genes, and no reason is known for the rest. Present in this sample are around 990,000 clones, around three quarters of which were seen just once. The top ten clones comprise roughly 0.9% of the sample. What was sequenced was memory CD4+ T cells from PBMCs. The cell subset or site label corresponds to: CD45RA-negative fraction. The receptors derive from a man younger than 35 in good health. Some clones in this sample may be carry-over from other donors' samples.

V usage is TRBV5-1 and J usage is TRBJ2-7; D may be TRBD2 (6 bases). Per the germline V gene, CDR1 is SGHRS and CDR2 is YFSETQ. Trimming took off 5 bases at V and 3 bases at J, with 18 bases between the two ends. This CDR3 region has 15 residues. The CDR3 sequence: CASRAGGEAFYEQYF. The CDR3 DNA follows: TGCGCCAGCAGGGCCGGCGGGGAGGCCTTCTACGAGCAGTACTTC. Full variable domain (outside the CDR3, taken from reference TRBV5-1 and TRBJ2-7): KAGVTQTPRYLIKTRGQQVTLSCSPISGHRSVSWYQQTPGQGLQFLFEYFSETQRNKGNFPGRFSGRQFSNSRSEMNVSTLELGDSALYLCASRAGGEAFYEQYFGPGTRLTVT.

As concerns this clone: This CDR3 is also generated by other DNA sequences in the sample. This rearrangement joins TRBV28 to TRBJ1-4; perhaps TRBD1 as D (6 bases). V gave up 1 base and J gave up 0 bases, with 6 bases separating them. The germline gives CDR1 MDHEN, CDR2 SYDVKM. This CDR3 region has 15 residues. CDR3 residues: CASSLSGATNEKLFF. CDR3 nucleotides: TGTGCCAGCAGTTTATCAGGGGCAACTAATGAAAAACTGTTTTTT.

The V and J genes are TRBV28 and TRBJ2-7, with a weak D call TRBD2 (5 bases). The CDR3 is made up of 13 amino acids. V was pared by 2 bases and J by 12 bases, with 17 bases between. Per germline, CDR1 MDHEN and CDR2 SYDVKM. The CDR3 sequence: CASSLPTDSRWYF. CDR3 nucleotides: TGTGCCAGCAGTTTACCAACGGACTCTCGTTGGTACTTC.

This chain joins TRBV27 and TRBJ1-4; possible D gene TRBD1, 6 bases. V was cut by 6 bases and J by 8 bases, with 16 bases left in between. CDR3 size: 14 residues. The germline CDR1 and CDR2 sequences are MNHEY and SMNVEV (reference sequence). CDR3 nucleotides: TGTGCCAGCAGGTTGGGAGGGGGACGGGAAAAACTGTTTTTT. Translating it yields CASRLGGGREKLFF.

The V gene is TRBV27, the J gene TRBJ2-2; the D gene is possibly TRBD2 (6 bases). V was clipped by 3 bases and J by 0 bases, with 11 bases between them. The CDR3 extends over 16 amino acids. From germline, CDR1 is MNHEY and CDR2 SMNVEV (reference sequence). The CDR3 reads CASSLLATTNTGELFF. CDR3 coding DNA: TGTGCCAGCAGTTTGCTAGCGACTACGAACACCGGGGAGCTGTTTTTT.

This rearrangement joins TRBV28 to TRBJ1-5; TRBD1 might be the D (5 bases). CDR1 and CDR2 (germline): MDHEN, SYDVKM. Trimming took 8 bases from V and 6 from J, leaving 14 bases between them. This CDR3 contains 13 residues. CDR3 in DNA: TGTGCCAGCCTCGGGGGGGTGGCTCAGCCCCAGCATTTT. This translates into CASLGGVAQPQHF.

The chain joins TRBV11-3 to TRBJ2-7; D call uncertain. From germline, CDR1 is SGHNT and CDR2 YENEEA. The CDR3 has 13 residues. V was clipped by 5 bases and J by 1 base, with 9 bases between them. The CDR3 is CASSPPGSYEQYF. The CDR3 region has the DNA TGTGCCAGCAGCCCACCAGGTTCCTACGAGCAGTACTTC. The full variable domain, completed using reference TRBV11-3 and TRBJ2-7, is EAGVVQSPRYKIIEKKQPVAFWCNPISGHNTLYWYLQNLGQGPELLIRYENEEAVDDSQLPKDRFSAERLKGVDSTLKIQPAELGDSAVYLCASSPPGSYEQYFGPGTRLTVT.

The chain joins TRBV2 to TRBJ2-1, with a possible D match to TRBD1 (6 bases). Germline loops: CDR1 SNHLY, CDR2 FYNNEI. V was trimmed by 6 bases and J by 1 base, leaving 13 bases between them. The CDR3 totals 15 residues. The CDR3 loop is CASSVGRGSYNEQFF. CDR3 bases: TGTGCCAGCAGCGTCGGCAGGGGTTCCTACAATGAGCAGTTCTTC.

The CDR3: CAWSEGRGRRQPQHF. For the CDR3, the DNA is TGTGCCTGGAGTGAGGGTAGGGGCCGACGCCAGCCCCAGCATTTT. The V gene is TRBV30, the J gene TRBJ1-5; perhaps TRBD1 as D (5 bases). Trimming took 1 base from V and 7 from J, leaving 17 bases between them. Germline V gives CDR1 GTSNPN, CDR2 SVGIG (reference sequence). The CDR3 runs to 15 residues. Full variable domain (remainder filled in from reference TRBV30 and TRBJ1-5): SQTIHQWPATLVQPVGSPLSLECTVEGTSNPNLYWYRQAAGRGLQLLFYSVGIGQISSEVPQNLSASRPQDRQFILSSKKLLLSDSGFYLCAWSEGRGRRQPQHFGDGTRLSIL.

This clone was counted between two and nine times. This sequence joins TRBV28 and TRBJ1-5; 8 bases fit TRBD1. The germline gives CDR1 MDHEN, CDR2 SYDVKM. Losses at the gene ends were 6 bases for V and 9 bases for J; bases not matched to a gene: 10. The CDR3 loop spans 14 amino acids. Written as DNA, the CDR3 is TGTGCCAGCAGGCTCAGCCAGGGGGCCAGGCCCCAGCATTTT. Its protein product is CASRLSQGARPQHF.

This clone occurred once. CDR3 protein: CASSQETSSYEQYF. The CDR3 DNA reads as TGCGCCAGCAGCCAAGAGACTAGCAGCTACGAGCAGTACTTC. The rearrangement joins TRBV4-3 to TRBJ2-7, with TRBD2 identical over 7 bases. Trimming cost V 0 bases and J 3 bases; bases outside gene matches: 2. Germline values: CDR1 LGHNA, CDR2 YSLEER. The CDR3 totals 14 residues.

The CDR3 nucleotides are TGTGCCAGCAGCCAGCTAGCGGGAGGGCCCGGGGATACGCAGTATTTT. Its translation is CASSQLAGGPGDTQYF. J is TRBJ2-3 and V is TRBV7-9, with TRBD2 matching over 12 bases. Germline V gene sequence: CDR1 SEHNR, CDR2 FQNEAQ (reference sequence). CDR3 length equals 16 residues. V trimming: 5 bases; J trimming: 6 bases; junction bases outside the gene matches: 9.

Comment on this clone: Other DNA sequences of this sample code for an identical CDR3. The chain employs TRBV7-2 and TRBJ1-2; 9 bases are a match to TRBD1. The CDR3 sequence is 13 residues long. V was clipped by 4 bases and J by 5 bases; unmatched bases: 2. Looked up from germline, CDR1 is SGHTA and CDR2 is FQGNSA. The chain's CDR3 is CASSSDRGYGYTF. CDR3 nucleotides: TGTGCCAGCAGCTCGGACAGGGGTTATGGCTACACCTTC.

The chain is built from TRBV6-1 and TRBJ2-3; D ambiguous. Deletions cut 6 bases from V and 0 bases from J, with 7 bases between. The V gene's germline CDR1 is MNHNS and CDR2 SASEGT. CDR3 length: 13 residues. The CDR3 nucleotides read TGTGCCAGCAGCGTGTCTAGCACAGATACGCAGTATTTT. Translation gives CASSVSSTDTQYF.

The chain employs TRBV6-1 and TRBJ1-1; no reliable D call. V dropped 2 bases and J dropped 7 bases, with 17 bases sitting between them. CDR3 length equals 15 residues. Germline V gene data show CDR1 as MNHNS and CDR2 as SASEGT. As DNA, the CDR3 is TGTGCCAGCAGTGAATTATCAGGCTACGGCGGTGAAGCTTTCTTT. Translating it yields CASSELSGYGGEAFF.

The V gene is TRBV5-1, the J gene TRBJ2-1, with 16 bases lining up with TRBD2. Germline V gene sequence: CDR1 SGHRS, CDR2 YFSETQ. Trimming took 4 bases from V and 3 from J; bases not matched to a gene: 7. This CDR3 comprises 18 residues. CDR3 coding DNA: TGCGCCAGCAGCATCGGGACTAGCGGGAGGGCGAGCTACAATGAGCAGTTCTTC. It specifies CASSIGTSGRASYNEQFF. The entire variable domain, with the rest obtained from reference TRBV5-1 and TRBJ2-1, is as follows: KAGVTQTPRYLIKTRGQQVTLSCSPISGHRSVSWYQQTPGQGLQFLFEYFSETQRNKGNFPGRFSGRQFSNSRSEMNVSTLELGDSALYLCASSIGTSGRASYNEQFFGPGTRLTVL.

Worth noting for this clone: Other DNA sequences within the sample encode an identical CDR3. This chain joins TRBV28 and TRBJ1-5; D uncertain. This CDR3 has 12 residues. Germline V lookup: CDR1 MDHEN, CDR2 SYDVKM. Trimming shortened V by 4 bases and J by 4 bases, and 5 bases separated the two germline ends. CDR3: CASSSQNQPQHF. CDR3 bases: TGTGCCAGCAGTTCTCAAAATCAGCCCCAGCATTTT. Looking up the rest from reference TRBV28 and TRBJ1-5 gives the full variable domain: DVKVTQSSRYLVKRTGEKVFLECVQDMDHENMFWYRQDPGLGLRLIYFSYDVKMKEKGDIPEGYSVSREKKERFSLILESASTNQTSMYLCASSSQNQPQHFGDGTRLSIL.

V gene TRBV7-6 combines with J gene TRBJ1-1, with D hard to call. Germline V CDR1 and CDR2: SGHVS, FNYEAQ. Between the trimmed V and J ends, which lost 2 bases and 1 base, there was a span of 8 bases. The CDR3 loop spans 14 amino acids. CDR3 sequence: CASSLSSGNTEAFF. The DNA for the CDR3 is TGTGCCAGCAGCTTAAGCTCGGGGAACACTGAAGCTTTCTTT. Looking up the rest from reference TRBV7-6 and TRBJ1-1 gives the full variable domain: GAGVSQSPRYKVTKRGQDVALRCDPISGHVSLYWYRQALGQGPEFLTYFNYEAQQDKSGLPNDRFSAERPEGSISTLTIQRTEQRDSAMYRCASSLSSGNTEAFFGQGTRLTVV.

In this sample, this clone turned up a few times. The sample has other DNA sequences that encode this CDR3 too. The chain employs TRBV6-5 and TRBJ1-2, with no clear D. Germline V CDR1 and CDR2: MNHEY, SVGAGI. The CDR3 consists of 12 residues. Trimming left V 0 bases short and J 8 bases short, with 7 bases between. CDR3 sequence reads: CASSYSRGGYTF. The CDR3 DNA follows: TGTGCCAGCAGTTACTCGCGGGGAGGCTACACCTTC.

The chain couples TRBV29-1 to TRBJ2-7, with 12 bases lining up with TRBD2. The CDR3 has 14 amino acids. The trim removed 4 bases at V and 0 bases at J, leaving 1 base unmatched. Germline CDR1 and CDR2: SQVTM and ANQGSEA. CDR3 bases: TGCAGCGTTGCGACTAGCGGGGGCTCCTACGAGCAGTACTTC. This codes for CSVATSGGSYEQYF.

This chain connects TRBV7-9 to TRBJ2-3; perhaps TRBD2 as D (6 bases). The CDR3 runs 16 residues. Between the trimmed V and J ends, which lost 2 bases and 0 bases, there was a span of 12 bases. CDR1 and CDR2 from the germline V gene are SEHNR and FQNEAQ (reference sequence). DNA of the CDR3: TGTGCCAGCAGCTTAAATGTAGCGGCTAGCACAGATACGCAGTATTTT. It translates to CASSLNVAASTDTQYF.

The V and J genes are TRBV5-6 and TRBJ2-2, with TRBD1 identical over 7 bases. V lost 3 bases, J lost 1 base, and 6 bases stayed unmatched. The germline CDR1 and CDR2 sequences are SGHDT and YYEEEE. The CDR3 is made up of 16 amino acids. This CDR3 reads CASSSRDRRNTGELFF. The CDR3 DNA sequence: TGTGCCAGCAGCTCTCGGGACAGACGGAACACCGGGGAGCTGTTTTTT.

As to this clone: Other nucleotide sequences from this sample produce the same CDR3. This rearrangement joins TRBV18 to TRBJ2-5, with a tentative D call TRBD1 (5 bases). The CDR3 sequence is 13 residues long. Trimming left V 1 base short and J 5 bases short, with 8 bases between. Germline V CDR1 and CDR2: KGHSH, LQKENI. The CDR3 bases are TGTGCCAGCTCACCACAGGGGTTTGAGACCCAGTACTTC. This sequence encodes CASSPQGFETQYF.

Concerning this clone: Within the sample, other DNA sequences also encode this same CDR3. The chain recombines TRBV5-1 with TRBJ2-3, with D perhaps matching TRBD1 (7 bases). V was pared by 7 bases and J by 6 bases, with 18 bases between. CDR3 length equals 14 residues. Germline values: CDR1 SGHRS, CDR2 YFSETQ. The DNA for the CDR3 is TGCGCCAGCTCGGATGACAGGGCGGGGGATACGCAGTATTTT. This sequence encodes CASSDDRAGDTQYF.

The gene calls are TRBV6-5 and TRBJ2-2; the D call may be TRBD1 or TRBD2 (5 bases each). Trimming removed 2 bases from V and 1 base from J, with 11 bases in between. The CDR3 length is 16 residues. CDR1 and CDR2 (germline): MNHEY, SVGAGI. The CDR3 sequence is CASSYGSGGNTGELFF. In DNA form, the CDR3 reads TGTGCCAGCAGTTACGGCAGTGGGGGGAACACCGGGGAGCTGTTTTTT.

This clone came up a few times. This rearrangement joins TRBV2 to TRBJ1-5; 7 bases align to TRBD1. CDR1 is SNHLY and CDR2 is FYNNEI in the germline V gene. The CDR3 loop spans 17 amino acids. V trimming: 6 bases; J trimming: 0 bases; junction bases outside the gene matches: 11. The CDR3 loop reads CASRRTGDYYSNQPQHF. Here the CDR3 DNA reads TGTGCCAGCAGGAGGACAGGCGACTATTATAGCAATCAGCCCCAGCATTTT.

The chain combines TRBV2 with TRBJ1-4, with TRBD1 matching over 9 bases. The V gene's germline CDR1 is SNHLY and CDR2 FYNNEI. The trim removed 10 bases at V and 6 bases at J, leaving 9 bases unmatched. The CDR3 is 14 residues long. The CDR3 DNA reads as TGTGCCACAGGACTACGGGACAGGGATGAAAAACTGTTTTTT. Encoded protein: CATGLRDRDEKLFF.